This entry features one T cell receptor (beta chain) sequence. These data are taken from a study of blood T cell repertoires in COVID-19. Study overall: Sample material is recorded as cDNA or gDNA derived from T cells, B-cell-depleted T cells, or PBMCs.

The CDR3 consists of 18 residues. Germline V CDR1 and CDR2: MDHEN, SYDVKM. V dropped 8 bases and J dropped 2; count of bases not matched to a gene: 17. How the authors handled the data: The authors estimated nucleated cell counts from reference gene primer amplification. Here immunoSEQ multiplex PCR was the method, and the copy in TCRdb shows in-frame clones only, minus some. Clone size and the V and J calls come from that table; the DNA yielded D and trimming. This table has tens of thousands of clones, approximately 90% appearing once. Sequencing was performed on peripheral blood. This rearrangement joins TRBV28 to TRBJ2-3, with 9 bases identical to TRBD2. The receptor comes from a human donor with active COVID-19. The donor label of this sample is uncertain. CDR3 residues: CASASWDEAGGITDTQYF. The CDR3 DNA follows: TGTGCCAGCGCCTCTTGGGACGAAGCGGGAGGAATCACAGATACGCAGTATTTT.